A selection of T cell receptor beta chains follows, all from one sample in a study of OX40 agonist ivuxolimab in advanced cancers. Assay used: immunoSEQ multiplex PCR; TCRdb lists only in-frame clones, some missing. The sample shows 45,000 to 70,000 clones, 75% to 85% of them seen only once. Sequencing was performed on CD4+ or CD8+ T cells sorted from blood, taken in a trial of the OX40 agonist ivuxolimab. These receptors were collected from an adult with an advanced solid tumor such as melanoma, head and neck, liver or kidney cancer. Both conserved end residues are part of each CDR3. The D gene is left open where the match is weak. Expanded clones are given a class, and other clones once, few, many or no size at all.

d_call: TRBD1; clone_size: -; v_call: TRBV7-8; j_call: TRBJ2-7; cdr3_aa: CASSLGGQGSYEQYF; cdr3_nt: TGTGCCAGCAGCTTAGGGGGACAGGGCTCCTACGAGCAGTACTTC
d_call: -; clone_size: -; v_call: TRBV7-2; j_call: TRBJ2-7; cdr3_aa: CASSLGVSRRGTYEQYF; cdr3_nt: TGTGCCAGCAGCTTAGGGGTCTCGCGCAGGGGTACCTACGAGCAGTACTTC
d_call: -; clone_size: -; v_call: TRBV6-6; j_call: TRBJ2-1; cdr3_aa: CASSTRAEQFF; cdr3_nt: TGTGCCAGCAGTACCCGGGCTGAGCAGTTCTTC
d_call: TRBD1; clone_size: once; v_call: TRBV28; j_call: TRBJ2-5; cdr3_aa: CASRPTGVWGETQYF; cdr3_nt: TGTGCCAGCAGACCTACAGGGGTTTGGGGAGAGACCCAGTACTTC
d_call: -; clone_size: once; v_call: TRBV5-1; j_call: TRBJ2-3; cdr3_aa: CASSPGQQFTDTQYF; cdr3_nt: TGCGCCAGCAGCCCTGGACAGCAATTCACAGATACGCAGTATTTT
d_call: -; clone_size: -; v_call: TRBV11-2; j_call: TRBJ1-2; cdr3_aa: CASSLVSGRPWGYTF; cdr3_nt: TGTGCCAGCAGCTTGGTGTCGGGTAGGCCCTGGGGCTACACCTTC
d_call: TRBD1; clone_size: -; v_call: TRBV6-1; j_call: TRBJ1-6; cdr3_aa: CASSEMDRRSPLHF; cdr3_nt: TGTGCCAGCAGTGAAATGGACAGGCGCTCACCCCTCCACTTT
d_call: -; clone_size: -; v_call: TRBV5-1; j_call: TRBJ1-5; cdr3_aa: CASSFDGTNQPQHF; cdr3_nt: TGCGCCAGCAGCTTCGACGGGACCAATCAGCCCCAGCATTTT
d_call: -; clone_size: few; v_call: TRBV6-1; j_call: TRBJ2-4; cdr3_aa: CASSDRTAWAKNIQYF; cdr3_nt: TGTGCCAGCAGTGATCGTACGGCCTGGGCCAAAAACATTCAGTACTTC
d_call: -; clone_size: -; v_call: TRBV2; j_call: TRBJ2-1; cdr3_aa: CASSESGRGYNEQFF; cdr3_nt: TGTGCCAGCAGTGAAAGCGGGCGGGGCTACAATGAGCAGTTCTTC
d_call: -; clone_size: -; v_call: TRBV5-1; j_call: TRBJ1-4; cdr3_aa: CASSLAATNEKLFF; cdr3_nt: TGCGCCAGCAGCTTGGCCGCAACTAATGAAAAACTGTTTTTT
d_call: -; clone_size: -; v_call: TRBV19; j_call: TRBJ2-5; cdr3_aa: CASSSPGRERETQYF; cdr3_nt: TGTGCCAGTAGTTCCCCCGGACGGGAGCGGGAGACCCAGTACTTC
d_call: TRBD1; clone_size: -; v_call: TRBV7-9; j_call: TRBJ2-1; cdr3_aa: CASTLRDRGYNEQFF; cdr3_nt: TGTGCCAGCACCCTACGGGACAGGGGGTACAATGAGCAGTTCTTC
d_call: -; clone_size: -; v_call: TRBV5-1; j_call: TRBJ2-6; cdr3_aa: CASTFSGPNVLTF; cdr3_nt: TGCGCCAGCACCTTTTCGGGTCCCAACGTCCTGACTTTC
d_call: -; clone_size: once; v_call: TRBV7-9; j_call: TRBJ2-7; cdr3_aa: CASSQGGTVRSYEQYF; cdr3_nt: TGTGCCAGCAGCCAAGGCGGGACAGTAAGGTCCTACGAGCAGTACTTC
d_call: -; clone_size: -; v_call: TRBV4-2; j_call: TRBJ1-3; cdr3_aa: CASSQNRERGNTIYF; cdr3_nt: TGTGCCAGCAGCCAAAACAGGGAACGGGGAAACACCATATATTTT
d_call: TRBD2; clone_size: few; v_call: TRBV7-2; j_call: TRBJ2-1; cdr3_aa: CASSFAGGGNEQFF; cdr3_nt: TGTGCCAGCAGCTTTGCGGGAGGTGGGAATGAGCAGTTCTTC
d_call: -; clone_size: few; v_call: TRBV28; j_call: TRBJ1-5; cdr3_aa: CASNTGPQPQHF; cdr3_nt: TGTGCCAGCAATACAGGGCCCCAGCCCCAGCATTTT
d_call: TRBD1; clone_size: -; v_call: TRBV7-9; j_call: TRBJ1-1; cdr3_aa: CASRSGTGTEAFF; cdr3_nt: TGTGCCAGCAGGTCCGGGACAGGGACTGAAGCTTTCTTT
d_call: TRBD1; clone_size: -; v_call: TRBV6-1; j_call: TRBJ1-2; cdr3_aa: CASSFGTATPGVTF; cdr3_nt: TGTGCCAGTTCATTCGGGACAGCTACACCCGGGGTGACCTTC
d_call: -; clone_size: -; v_call: TRBV6-5; j_call: TRBJ1-2; cdr3_aa: CASSFPTIGVDGYTF; cdr3_nt: TGTGCCAGCAGTTTCCCGACAATCGGGGTTGATGGCTACACCTTC
d_call: TRBD2; clone_size: -; v_call: TRBV28; j_call: TRBJ2-5; cdr3_aa: CASSFDRGLAGDGETQYF; cdr3_nt: TGTGCCAGCAGTTTTGATCGGGGTCTAGCGGGAGATGGGGAGACCCAGTACTTC
d_call: TRBD1; clone_size: -; v_call: TRBV4-1; j_call: TRBJ2-3; cdr3_aa: CASSRTGGVGTDTQYF; cdr3_nt: TGCGCCAGCAGCCGAACAGGGGGCGTTGGCACAGATACGCAGTATTTT
d_call: -; clone_size: -; v_call: TRBV29-1; j_call: TRBJ1-6; cdr3_aa: CSVDGIEQGRGSNSPLHF; cdr3_nt: TGCAGCGTCGACGGAATCGAACAGGGTAGAGGGAGTAATTCACCCCTCCACTTT
d_call: -; clone_size: -; v_call: TRBV9; j_call: TRBJ2-7; cdr3_aa: CASSVDGNPTYEQYF; cdr3_nt: TGTGCCAGCAGCGTAGACGGGAACCCGACCTACGAGCAGTACTTC
d_call: -; clone_size: -; v_call: TRBV19; j_call: TRBJ2-6; cdr3_aa: CASSIEGLSGANVLTF; cdr3_nt: TGTGCCAGTAGTATAGAGGGCCTGTCTGGGGCCAACGTCCTGACTTTC
d_call: TRBD2; clone_size: few; v_call: TRBV6-1; j_call: TRBJ2-1; cdr3_aa: CASSEAGGLVDNEQFF; cdr3_nt: TGTGCCAGCAGTGAAGCGGGGGGACTAGTTGACAATGAGCAGTTCTTC
d_call: TRBD1; clone_size: -; v_call: TRBV5-1; j_call: TRBJ1-1; cdr3_aa: CASSQITGGSNTEAFF; cdr3_nt: TGCGCCAGCAGCCAAATCACAGGGGGCTCCAACACTGAAGCTTTCTTT
d_call: -; clone_size: -; v_call: TRBV7-9; j_call: TRBJ2-7; cdr3_aa: CASSPLADPYEQYF; cdr3_nt: TGTGCCAGCAGCCCGTTGGCGGATCCCTACGAGCAGTACTTC
d_call: TRBD1; clone_size: -; v_call: TRBV6-1; j_call: TRBJ2-7; cdr3_aa: CASRRDREGEQYF; cdr3_nt: TGTGCCAGCAGGAGGGACAGGGAGGGCGAGCAGTACTTC
d_call: TRBD1; clone_size: -; v_call: TRBV11-1; j_call: TRBJ2-5; cdr3_aa: CASSLSTGGLETQYF; cdr3_nt: TGTGCCAGCAGCTTATCGACAGGGGGACTGGAGACCCAGTACTTC
d_call: -; clone_size: -; v_call: TRBV20-1; j_call: TRBJ2-3; cdr3_aa: CSAPIGHTQYF; cdr3_nt: TGCAGTGCGCCGATAGGCCATACGCAGTATTTT
d_call: TRBD1; clone_size: -; v_call: TRBV7-6; j_call: TRBJ1-4; cdr3_aa: CASSPRQGLANEKLFF; cdr3_nt: TGTGCCAGCAGCCCTCGACAGGGCCTGGCTAATGAAAAACTGTTTTTT
d_call: -; clone_size: -; v_call: TRBV2; j_call: TRBJ2-1; cdr3_aa: CASTRDNEQFF; cdr3_nt: TGTGCCAGCACTCGGGACAATGAGCAGTTCTTC
d_call: -; clone_size: -; v_call: TRBV6-4; j_call: TRBJ2-7; cdr3_aa: CASSPRVAEMREQYF; cdr3_nt: TGTGCCAGCAGTCCCAGAGTAGCTGAGATGCGCGAGCAGTACTTC
d_call: TRBD2; clone_size: -; v_call: TRBV2; j_call: TRBJ2-3; cdr3_aa: CASTTLVVGLAEPSSTDTQYF; cdr3_nt: TGTGCCAGCACTACCCTAGTGGTGGGACTAGCGGAACCTTCTAGCACAGATACGCAGTATTTT
d_call: TRBD2; clone_size: -; v_call: TRBV6-1; j_call: TRBJ2-7; cdr3_aa: CASSDPGLASYEQYF; cdr3_nt: TGTGCCAGCAGTGACCCGGGACTAGCCTCCTACGAGCAGTACTTC
d_call: -; clone_size: -; v_call: TRBV2; j_call: TRBJ2-1; cdr3_aa: CASSVVPNEQFF; cdr3_nt: TGTGCCAGTTCTGTGGTCCCCAATGAGCAGTTCTTC
d_call: -; clone_size: -; v_call: TRBV7-8; j_call: TRBJ1-1; cdr3_aa: CASSLAAPTEAFF; cdr3_nt: TGTGCCAGCAGCTTAGCGGCCCCAACTGAAGCTTTCTTT
d_call: TRBD2; clone_size: -; v_call: TRBV18; j_call: TRBJ2-5; cdr3_aa: CASSPQLAGETQYF; cdr3_nt: TGTGCCAGCTCACCACAACTAGCGGGAGAGACCCAGTACTTC
d_call: TRBD1; clone_size: -; v_call: TRBV5-8; j_call: TRBJ2-6; cdr3_aa: CASSRRGPGSGANVLTF; cdr3_nt: TGTGCCAGCAGCCGTAGGGGGCCGGGCTCTGGGGCCAACGTCCTGACTTTC
d_call: TRBD1; clone_size: -; v_call: TRBV7-9; j_call: TRBJ1-2; cdr3_aa: CASSLNLQGNGYTF; cdr3_nt: TGTGCCAGCAGCTTAAATCTACAGGGGAATGGCTACACCTTC
d_call: -; clone_size: -; v_call: TRBV19; j_call: TRBJ2-1; cdr3_aa: CASIGDIFANEQFF; cdr3_nt: TGTGCCAGTATCGGGGACATTTTTGCCAATGAGCAGTTCTTC
d_call: -; clone_size: -; v_call: TRBV19; j_call: TRBJ2-2; cdr3_aa: CASTLRDYTGELFF; cdr3_nt: TGTGCCAGTACCCTCAGGGACTACACCGGGGAGCTGTTTTTT
d_call: -; clone_size: -; v_call: TRBV5-5; j_call: TRBJ2-7; cdr3_aa: CASSSRLYEQYF; cdr3_nt: TGTGCCAGCAGCTCGAGGCTTTACGAGCAGTACTTC
d_call: -; clone_size: -; v_call: TRBV30; j_call: TRBJ1-1; cdr3_aa: CAWSRGDNTEAFF; cdr3_nt: TGTGCCTGGAGTAGAGGGGATAACACTGAAGCTTTCTTT